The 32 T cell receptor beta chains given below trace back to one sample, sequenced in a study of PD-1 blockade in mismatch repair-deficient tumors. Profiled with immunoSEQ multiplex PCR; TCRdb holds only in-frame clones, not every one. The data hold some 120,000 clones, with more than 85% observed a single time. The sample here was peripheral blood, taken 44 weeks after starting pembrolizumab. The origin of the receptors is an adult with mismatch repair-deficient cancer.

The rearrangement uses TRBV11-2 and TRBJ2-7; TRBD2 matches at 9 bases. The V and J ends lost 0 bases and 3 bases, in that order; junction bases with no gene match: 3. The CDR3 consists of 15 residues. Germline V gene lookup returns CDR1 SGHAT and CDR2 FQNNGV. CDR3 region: CASSLEASGIYEQYF. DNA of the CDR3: TGTGCCAGCAGCTTAGAAGCTAGCGGGATCTACGAGCAGTACTTC.

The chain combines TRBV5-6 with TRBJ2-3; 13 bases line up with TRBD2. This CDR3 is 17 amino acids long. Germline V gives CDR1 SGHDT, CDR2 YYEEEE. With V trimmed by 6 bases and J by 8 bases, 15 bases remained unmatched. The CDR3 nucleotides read TGTGCCAGCACCTTCCGACCGGGACTAGCGGGGAAGGGTACGCAGTATTTT. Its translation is CASTFRPGLAGKGTQYF. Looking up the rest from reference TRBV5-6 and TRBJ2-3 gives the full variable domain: DAGVTQSPTHLIKTRGQQVTLRCSPKSGHDTVSWYQQALGQGPQFIFQYYEEEERQRGNFPDRFSGHQFPNYSSELNVNALLLGDSALYLCASTFRPGLAGKGTQYFGPGTRLTVL.

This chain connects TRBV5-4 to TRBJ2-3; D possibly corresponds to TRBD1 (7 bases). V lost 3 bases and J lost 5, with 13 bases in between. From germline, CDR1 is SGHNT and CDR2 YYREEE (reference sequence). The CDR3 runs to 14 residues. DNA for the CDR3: TGTGCCAGCAGCTCCGGCAGGGGGGAAGATACGCAGTATTTT. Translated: CASSSGRGEDTQYF.

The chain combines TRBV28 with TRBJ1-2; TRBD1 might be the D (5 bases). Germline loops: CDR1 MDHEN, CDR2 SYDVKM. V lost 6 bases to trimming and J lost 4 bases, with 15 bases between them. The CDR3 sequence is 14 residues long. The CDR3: CASSVLTASYGYTF. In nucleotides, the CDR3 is TGTGCCAGCAGCGTCCTGACAGCGAGCTATGGCTACACCTTC.

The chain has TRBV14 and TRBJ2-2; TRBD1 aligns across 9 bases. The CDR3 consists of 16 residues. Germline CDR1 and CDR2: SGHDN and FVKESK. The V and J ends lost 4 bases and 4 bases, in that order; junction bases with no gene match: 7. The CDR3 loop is CASSPWDRDATGELFF. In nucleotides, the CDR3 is TGTGCCAGCAGCCCCTGGGACAGGGATGCCACCGGGGAGCTGTTTTTT.

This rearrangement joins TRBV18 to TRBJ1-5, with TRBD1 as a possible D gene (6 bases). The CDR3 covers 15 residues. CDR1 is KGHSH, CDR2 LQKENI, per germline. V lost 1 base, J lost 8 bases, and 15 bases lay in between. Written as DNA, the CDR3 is TGTGCCAGCTCACCACAACAGGGCCCGCCGGAGCCCCAGCATTTT. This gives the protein CASSPQQGPPEPQHF. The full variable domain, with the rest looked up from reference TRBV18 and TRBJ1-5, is NAGVMQNPRHLVRRRGQEARLRCSPMKGHSHVYWYRQLPEEGLKFMVYLQKENIIDESGMPKERFSAEFPKEGPSILRIQQVVRGDSAAYFCASSPQQGPPEPQHFGDGTRLSIL.

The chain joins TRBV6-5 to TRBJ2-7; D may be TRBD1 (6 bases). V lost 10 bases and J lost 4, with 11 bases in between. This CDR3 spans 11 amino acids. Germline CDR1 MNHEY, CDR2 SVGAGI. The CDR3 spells CATFRGYEQYF. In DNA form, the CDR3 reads TGTGCCACTTTTAGGGGGTACGAGCAGTACTTC.

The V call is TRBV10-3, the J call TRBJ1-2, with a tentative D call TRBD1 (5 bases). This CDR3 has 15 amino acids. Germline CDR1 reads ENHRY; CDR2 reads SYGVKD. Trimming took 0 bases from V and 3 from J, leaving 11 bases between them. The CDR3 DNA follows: TGTGCCATCAGTGAGTCGTGGGGGGTGGACTATGGCTACACCTTC. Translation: CAISESWGVDYGYTF.

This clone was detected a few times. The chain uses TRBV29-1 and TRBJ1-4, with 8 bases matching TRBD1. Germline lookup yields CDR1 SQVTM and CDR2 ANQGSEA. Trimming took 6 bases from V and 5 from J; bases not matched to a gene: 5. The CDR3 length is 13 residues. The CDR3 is CSVLTGGNEKLFF. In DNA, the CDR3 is TGCAGCGTGCTCACAGGGGGGAATGAAAAACTGTTTTTT.

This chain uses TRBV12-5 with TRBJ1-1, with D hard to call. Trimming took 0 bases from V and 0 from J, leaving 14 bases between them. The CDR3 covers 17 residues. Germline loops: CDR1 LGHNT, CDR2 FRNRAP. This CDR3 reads CASGLVLSGQVNTEAFF. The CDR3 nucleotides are TGTGCTAGTGGTTTGGTACTTAGCGGGCAGGTGAACACTGAAGCTTTCTTT.

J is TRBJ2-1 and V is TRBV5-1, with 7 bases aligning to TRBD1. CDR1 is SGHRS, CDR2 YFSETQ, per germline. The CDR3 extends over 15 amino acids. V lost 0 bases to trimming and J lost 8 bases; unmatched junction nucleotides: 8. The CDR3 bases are TGCGCCAGCAGCTTGGGGGCAGGGGGAAGCTATGAGCAGTTCTTC. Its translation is CASSLGAGGSYEQFF.

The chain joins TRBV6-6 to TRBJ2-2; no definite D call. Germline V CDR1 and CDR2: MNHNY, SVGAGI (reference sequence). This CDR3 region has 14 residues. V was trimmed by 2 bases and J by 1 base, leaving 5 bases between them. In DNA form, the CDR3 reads TGTGCCAGCAGTTACGGGGAGAACACCGGGGAGCTGTTTTTT. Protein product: CASSYGENTGELFF.

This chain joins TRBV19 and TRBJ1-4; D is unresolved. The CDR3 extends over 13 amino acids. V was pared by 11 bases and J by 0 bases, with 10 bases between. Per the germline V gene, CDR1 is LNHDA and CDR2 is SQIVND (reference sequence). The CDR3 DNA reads TGTGCCCCCACGCACGCAACTAATGAAAAACTGTTTTTT. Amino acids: CAPTHATNEKLFF. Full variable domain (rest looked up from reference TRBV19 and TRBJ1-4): DGGITQSPKYLFRKEGQNVTLSCEQNLNHDAMYWYRQDPGQGLRLIYYSQIVNDFQKGDIAEGYSVSREKKESFPLTVTSAQKNPTAFYLCAPTHATNEKLFFGSGTQLSVL.

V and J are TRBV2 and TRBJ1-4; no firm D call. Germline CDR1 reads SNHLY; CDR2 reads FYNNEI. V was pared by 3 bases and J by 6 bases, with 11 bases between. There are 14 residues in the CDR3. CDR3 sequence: CASSEGGKDEKLFF. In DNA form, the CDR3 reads TGTGCCAGCAGTGAGGGTGGGAAGGATGAAAAACTGTTTTTT.

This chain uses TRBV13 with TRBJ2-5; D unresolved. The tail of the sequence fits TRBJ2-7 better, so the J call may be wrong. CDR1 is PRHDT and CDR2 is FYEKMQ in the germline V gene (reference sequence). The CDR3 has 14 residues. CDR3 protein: CASSLGLGSYEQYF. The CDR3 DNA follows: TGTGCCAGCAGCTTAGGGTTGGGGTCCTACGAGCAGTACTTC.

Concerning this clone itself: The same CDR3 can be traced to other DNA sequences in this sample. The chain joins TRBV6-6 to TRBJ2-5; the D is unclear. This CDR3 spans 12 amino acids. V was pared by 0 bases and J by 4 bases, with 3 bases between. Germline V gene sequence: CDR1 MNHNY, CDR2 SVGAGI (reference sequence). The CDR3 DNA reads TGTGCCAGCAGTTACTCTGGAGAGACCCAGTACTTC. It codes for CASSYSGETQYF.

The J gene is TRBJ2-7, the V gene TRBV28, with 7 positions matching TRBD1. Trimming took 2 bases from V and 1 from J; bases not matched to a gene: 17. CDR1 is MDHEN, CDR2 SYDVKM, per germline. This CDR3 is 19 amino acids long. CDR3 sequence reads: CASSLRNPRQGPYSYEQYF. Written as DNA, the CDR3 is TGTGCCAGCAGTTTACGAAACCCCAGACAGGGACCGTATTCCTACGAGCAGTACTTC.

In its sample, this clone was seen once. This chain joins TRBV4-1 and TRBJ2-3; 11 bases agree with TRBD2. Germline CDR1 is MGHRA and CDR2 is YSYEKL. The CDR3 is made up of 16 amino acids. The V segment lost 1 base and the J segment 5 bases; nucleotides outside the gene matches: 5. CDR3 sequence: CASSQGLAGGGDTQYF. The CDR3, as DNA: TGCGCCAGCAGCCAAGGGCTAGCGGGAGGTGGAGATACGCAGTATTTT.

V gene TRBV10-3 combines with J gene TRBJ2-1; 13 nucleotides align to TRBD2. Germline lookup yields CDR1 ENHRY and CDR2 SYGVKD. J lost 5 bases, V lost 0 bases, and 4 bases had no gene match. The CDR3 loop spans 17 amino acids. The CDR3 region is CAISESFGLAGDNEQFF. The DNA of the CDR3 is TGTGCCATCAGTGAGTCCTTTGGACTAGCGGGAGACAATGAGCAGTTCTTC.

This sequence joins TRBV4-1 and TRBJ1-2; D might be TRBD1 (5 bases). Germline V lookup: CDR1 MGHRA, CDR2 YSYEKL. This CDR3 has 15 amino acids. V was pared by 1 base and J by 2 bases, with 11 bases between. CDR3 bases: TGCGCCAGCAGCCAAGTTCCCGGGGGGAACTATGGCTACACCTTC. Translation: CASSQVPGGNYGYTF.

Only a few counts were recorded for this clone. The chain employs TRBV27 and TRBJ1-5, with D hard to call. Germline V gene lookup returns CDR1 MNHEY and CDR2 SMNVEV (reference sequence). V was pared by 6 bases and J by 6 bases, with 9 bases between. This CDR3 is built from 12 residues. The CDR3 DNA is TGTGCCAGCAGCCCAGTGGGTCAGCCCCAGCATTTT. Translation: CASSPVGQPQHF.

Here the CDR3 DNA reads TGCGCCAGCAGCCAAGATCTGGGGGGCTCCCGTAAGCAGTACTTC. Translating it yields CASSQDLGGSRKQYF. V gene TRBV4-1 combines with J gene TRBJ2-7, with D tentatively TRBD1 or TRBD2 (6 bases each). Trimming took 0 bases from V and 8 from J, leaving 17 bases between them. This CDR3 comprises 15 residues. Per the germline V gene, CDR1 is MGHRA and CDR2 is YSYEKL.

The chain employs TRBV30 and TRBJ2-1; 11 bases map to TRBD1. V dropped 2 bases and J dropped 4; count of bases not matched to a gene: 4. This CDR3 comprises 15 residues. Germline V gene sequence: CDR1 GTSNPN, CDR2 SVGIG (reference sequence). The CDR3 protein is CAWSPGTGGYNEQFF. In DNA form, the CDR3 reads TGTGCCTGGAGTCCCGGGACAGGGGGATACAATGAGCAGTTCTTC.

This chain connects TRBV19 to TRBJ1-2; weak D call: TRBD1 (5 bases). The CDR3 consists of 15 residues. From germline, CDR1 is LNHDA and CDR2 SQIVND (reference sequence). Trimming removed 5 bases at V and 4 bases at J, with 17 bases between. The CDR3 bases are TGTGCCAGTAGTGTCCGAACAGGACGGAGCTATGGCTACACCTTC. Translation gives CASSVRTGRSYGYTF.

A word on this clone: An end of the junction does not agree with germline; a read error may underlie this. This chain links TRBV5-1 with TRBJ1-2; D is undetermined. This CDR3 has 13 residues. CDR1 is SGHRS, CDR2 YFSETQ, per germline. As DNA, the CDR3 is TGCGCCAGCAGCTTGGTAGCCAGCGGTATGGAACAATTC. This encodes CASSLVASGMEQF.

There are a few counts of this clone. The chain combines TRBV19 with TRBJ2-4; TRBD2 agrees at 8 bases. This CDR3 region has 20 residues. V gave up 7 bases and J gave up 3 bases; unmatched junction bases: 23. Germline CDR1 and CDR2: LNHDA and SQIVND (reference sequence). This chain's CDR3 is CASTTFTGGPELQNKNIQYF. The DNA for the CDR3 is TGTGCCAGTACCACCTTTACGGGAGGGCCCGAACTACAAAACAAAAACATTCAGTACTTC.

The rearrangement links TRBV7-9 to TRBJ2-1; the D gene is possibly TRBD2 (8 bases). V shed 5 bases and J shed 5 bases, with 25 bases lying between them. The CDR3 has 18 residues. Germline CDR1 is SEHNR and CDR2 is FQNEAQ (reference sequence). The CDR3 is CASSRTGAGVWGNNEQFF. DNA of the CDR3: TGTGCCAGCAGCCGGACAGGAGCGGGAGTTTGGGGAAACAATGAGCAGTTCTTC.

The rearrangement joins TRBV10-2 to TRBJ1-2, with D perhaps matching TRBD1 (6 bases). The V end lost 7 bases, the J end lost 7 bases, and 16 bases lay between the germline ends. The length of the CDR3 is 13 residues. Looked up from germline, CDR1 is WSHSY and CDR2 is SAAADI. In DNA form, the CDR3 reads TGCGCCAGCAAGGACAGTTACTCCAGTGGCTACACCTTC. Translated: CASKDSYSSGYTF.

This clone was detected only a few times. CDR3 residues: CASSVGSGPTEQYF. The CDR3 nucleotides read TGTGCCAGCAGCGTAGGTTCAGGACCCACCGAGCAGTACTTC. The V gene is TRBV9, the J gene TRBJ2-7; D is uncertain. V gave up 0 bases and J gave up 6 bases, with 13 bases separating them. Per the germline V gene, CDR1 is SGDLS and CDR2 is YYNGEE. The CDR3 spans 14 residues.

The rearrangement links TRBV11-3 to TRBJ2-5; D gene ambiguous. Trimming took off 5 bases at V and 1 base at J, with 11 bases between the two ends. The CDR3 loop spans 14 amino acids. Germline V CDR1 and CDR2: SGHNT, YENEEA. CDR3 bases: TGTGCCAGCAGCCTTGAGGCCCTCCAAGAGACCCAGTACTTC. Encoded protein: CASSLEALQETQYF.

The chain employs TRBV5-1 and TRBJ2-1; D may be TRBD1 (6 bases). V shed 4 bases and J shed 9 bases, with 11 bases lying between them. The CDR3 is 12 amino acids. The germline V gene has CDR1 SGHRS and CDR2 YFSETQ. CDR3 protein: CASSVQGSEQFF. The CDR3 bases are TGCGCCAGCAGCGTTCAGGGGAGTGAGCAGTTCTTC.

The CDR3 coding sequence is TGTGCCAGCAGAAATTTACTGTCTGGAAACACCATATATTTT. Translated, it gives CASRNLLSGNTIYF. The chain has TRBV7-9 and TRBJ1-3, with unresolved D. Germline V gives CDR1 SEHNR, CDR2 FQNEAQ (reference sequence). CDR3 length equals 14 residues. V gave up 6 bases and J gave up 1 base, with 10 bases separating them. The full variable domain, rest sourced from reference TRBV7-9 and TRBJ1-3, is DTGVSQNPRHKITKRGQNVTFRCDPISEHNRLYWYRQTLGQGPEFLTYFQNEAQLEKSRLLSDRFSAERPKGSFSTLEIQRTEQGDSAMYLCASRNLLSGNTIYFGEGSWLTVV.